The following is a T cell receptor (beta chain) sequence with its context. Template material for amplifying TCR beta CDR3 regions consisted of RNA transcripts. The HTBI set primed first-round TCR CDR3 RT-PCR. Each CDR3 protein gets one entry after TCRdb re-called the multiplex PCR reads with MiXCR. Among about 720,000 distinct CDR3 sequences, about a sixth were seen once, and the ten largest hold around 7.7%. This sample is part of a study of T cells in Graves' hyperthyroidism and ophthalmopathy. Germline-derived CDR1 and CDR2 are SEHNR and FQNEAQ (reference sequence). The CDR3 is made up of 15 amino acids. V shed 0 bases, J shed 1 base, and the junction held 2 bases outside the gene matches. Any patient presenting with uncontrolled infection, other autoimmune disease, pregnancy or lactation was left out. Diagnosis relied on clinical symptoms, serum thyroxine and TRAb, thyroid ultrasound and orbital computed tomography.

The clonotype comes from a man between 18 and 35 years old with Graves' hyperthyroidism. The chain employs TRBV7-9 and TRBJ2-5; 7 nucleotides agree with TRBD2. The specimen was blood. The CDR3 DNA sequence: TGTGCCAGCAGCTTAGCGGGAGGGGCCCAAGAGACCCAGTACTTC. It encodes CASSLAGGAQETQYF.